This record covers a single TCR beta chain. Its antigen is as yet unknown. The data originate from a study of shared clonotypes between healthy human individuals. General study findings and limits: Clonotype sharing among donors likely depends on sequencing depth.

Only in-frame clones appear in the TCRdb table, and some are missing; sequencing was by immunoSEQ multiplex PCR. The sample holds roughly 1,600,000 clones, 97% to 99% seen once. Germline-derived CDR1 and CDR2 are SGHVS and FQNEAQ. The length of the CDR3 is 14 residues. After removal of 3 bases from V and 3 bases from J, the junction contained 2 bases not matched to a gene. The sequence derives from a man aged 25-45 years in good health. This chain connects TRBV7-8 to TRBJ2-7; 10 bases line up with TRBD1. Input material: naive CD4+ T cells sorted from blood. Sample subset: CD45RA+ positively selected. In DNA, the CDR3 is TGTGCCAGCAGCTTTGGACAGGGGGTCTACGAGCAGTACTTC. It yields the protein CASSFGQGVYEQYF.